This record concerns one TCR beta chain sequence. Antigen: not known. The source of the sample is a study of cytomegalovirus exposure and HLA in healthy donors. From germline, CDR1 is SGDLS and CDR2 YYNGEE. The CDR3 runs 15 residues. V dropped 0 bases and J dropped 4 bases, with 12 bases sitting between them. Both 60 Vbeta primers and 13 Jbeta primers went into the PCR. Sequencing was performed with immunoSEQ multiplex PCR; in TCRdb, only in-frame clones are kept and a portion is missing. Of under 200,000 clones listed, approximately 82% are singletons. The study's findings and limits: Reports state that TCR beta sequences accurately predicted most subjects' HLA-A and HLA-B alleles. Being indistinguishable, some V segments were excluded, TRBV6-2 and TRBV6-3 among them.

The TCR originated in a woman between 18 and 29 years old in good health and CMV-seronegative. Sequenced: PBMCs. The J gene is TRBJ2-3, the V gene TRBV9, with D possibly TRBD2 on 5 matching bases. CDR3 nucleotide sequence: TGTGCCAGCAGCGTAGCTCGGGGTTGGTCAGATACGCAGTATTTT. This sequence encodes CASSVARGWSDTQYF.